Below, 5 T cell receptor beta chains from the same sample are listed, as sequenced in a study of T cell responses to AZD1222 COVID-19 vaccine (dated by TCRdb to the early 2020s). The sample's time point, from its label and the paper: about 28 days (+/-7) after the second vaccine dose. Library preparation used the immunoSEQ multiplex PCR assay. TCRdb limited this immuneACCESS table to in-frame rearrangements with V and J called. A share of clones is missing; checked studies link under half to unresolved V genes, and the rest is unexplained. The table for this sample lists roughly 100,000 clones; 89% of them were counted only once. Approximately 40% of the sample rests with the top ten. The sample was peripheral blood, taken 28 days after the second AZD1222 dose. These receptors were obtained from an adult who received the AZD1222 COVID-19 vaccine.

The rearrangement uses TRBV5-4 and TRBJ2-5; 7 nucleotides align to TRBD2. The CDR3 extends over 13 amino acids. The germline gives CDR1 SGHNT, CDR2 YYREEE (reference sequence). The V gene end was trimmed by 6 bases and the J gene end by 4 bases; junction bases not matched to a gene: 6. The CDR3 loop reads CASTPGGAETQYF. DNA for the CDR3: TGTGCCAGCACCCCGGGGGGTGCAGAGACCCAGTACTTC. The full variable domain, its missing parts supplied by reference TRBV5-4 and TRBJ2-5, is ETGVTQSPTHLIKTRGQQVTLRCSSQSGHNTVSWYQQALGQGPQFIFQYYREEENGRGNFPPRFSGLQFPNYSSELNVNALELDDSALYLCASTPGGAETQYFGPGTRLLVL.

The gene calls are TRBV28 and TRBJ1-2; a weak D match, TRBD1 (5 bases). This CDR3 is 13 amino acids long. In germline, CDR1 is MDHEN, CDR2 SYDVKM. V was trimmed by 5 bases and J by 8 bases, leaving 15 bases between them. The CDR3, as DNA: TGTGCCAGCAGTGCTGGACACCTTAGCGGCTACACCTTC. It specifies CASSAGHLSGYTF.

This chain joins TRBV21-1 and TRBJ1-5. TRBV21-1 is noted as a pseudogene. The CDR3 has 13 amino acids. CDR3 nucleotide sequence: TGTGCCAGCAGCAAAGCTGCCAATCAGCCCCAGCATTTT. Protein sequence: CASSKAANQPQHF.

V is TRBV3-1 (or the pseudogene TRBV3-2) and J is TRBJ2-5; TRBD2 agrees at 12 bases. Germline loops: CDR1 LGHDT, CDR2 YNNKEL (reference sequence). The CDR3 totals 17 residues. After removal of 0 bases from V and 4 bases from J, the junction contained 6 bases not matched to a gene. CDR3 in DNA: TGTGCCAGCAGCCAAGATCGATTGGGACTAGCGGGAGAGACCCAGTACTTC. Protein product: CASSQDRLGLAGETQYF.

The chain recombines TRBV4-1 with TRBJ2-1; D remains ambiguous. The V and J ends lost 3 bases and 4 bases respectively, with 10 bases between them. In germline, CDR1 is MGHRA, CDR2 YSYEKL. The CDR3 length is 14 residues. CDR3 in DNA: TGCGCCAGCAGCCAGGGTCTACAATACAATGAGCAGTTCTTC. Encoded protein: CASSQGLQYNEQFF.